This entry is about one T cell receptor (beta chain). Its target is not known. Expansion with viral peptide pools was applied to antigen-specific CD4+ T cells by the ViraFEST assay prior to sequencing. Scientists isolated CD4+ T cells after a roughly ten-day culture period ended. Two-dose BNT162b2 or mRNA-1273 vaccination was given to participants. Supplemented with approximately 10 IU/ml IL-2 and about 10 ug/ml peptides, 2 million to 2.5 million PBMC per well were kept in culture. TCRdb's copy holds only in-frame clones and misses some; the assay was immunoSEQ multiplex PCR. The table has 25,000 to 30,000 clones, about 69% seen once. The data belong to a study of vaccination effects on CD4 cells after COVID-19. Trimming at V came to 3 bases and at J to 6 bases, leaving 9 bases not matched to a gene. The CDR3 is made up of 15 amino acids. CDR1 is MNHEY, CDR2 SMNVEV, per germline (reference sequence).

General study results and limits: Among infection- and vaccine-induced clones, marked clonal contraction occurred late after vaccination. Few convalescent patients, and no early post-infection timepoints, were available to the study.

The starting material was CD4+ T cells from PBMCs cultured with HCoV-NL63 spike peptides, obtained after COVID-19 vaccination. This receptor was identified in a human donor who received a COVID-19 vaccine. The rearrangement joins TRBV27 to TRBJ2-7, with 9 bases that match TRBD2. This chain's CDR3 is CASSLGAGGWFEQYF. The CDR3 coding sequence is TGTGCCAGCAGTTTGGGGGCGGGAGGGTGGTTCGAGCAGTACTTC.